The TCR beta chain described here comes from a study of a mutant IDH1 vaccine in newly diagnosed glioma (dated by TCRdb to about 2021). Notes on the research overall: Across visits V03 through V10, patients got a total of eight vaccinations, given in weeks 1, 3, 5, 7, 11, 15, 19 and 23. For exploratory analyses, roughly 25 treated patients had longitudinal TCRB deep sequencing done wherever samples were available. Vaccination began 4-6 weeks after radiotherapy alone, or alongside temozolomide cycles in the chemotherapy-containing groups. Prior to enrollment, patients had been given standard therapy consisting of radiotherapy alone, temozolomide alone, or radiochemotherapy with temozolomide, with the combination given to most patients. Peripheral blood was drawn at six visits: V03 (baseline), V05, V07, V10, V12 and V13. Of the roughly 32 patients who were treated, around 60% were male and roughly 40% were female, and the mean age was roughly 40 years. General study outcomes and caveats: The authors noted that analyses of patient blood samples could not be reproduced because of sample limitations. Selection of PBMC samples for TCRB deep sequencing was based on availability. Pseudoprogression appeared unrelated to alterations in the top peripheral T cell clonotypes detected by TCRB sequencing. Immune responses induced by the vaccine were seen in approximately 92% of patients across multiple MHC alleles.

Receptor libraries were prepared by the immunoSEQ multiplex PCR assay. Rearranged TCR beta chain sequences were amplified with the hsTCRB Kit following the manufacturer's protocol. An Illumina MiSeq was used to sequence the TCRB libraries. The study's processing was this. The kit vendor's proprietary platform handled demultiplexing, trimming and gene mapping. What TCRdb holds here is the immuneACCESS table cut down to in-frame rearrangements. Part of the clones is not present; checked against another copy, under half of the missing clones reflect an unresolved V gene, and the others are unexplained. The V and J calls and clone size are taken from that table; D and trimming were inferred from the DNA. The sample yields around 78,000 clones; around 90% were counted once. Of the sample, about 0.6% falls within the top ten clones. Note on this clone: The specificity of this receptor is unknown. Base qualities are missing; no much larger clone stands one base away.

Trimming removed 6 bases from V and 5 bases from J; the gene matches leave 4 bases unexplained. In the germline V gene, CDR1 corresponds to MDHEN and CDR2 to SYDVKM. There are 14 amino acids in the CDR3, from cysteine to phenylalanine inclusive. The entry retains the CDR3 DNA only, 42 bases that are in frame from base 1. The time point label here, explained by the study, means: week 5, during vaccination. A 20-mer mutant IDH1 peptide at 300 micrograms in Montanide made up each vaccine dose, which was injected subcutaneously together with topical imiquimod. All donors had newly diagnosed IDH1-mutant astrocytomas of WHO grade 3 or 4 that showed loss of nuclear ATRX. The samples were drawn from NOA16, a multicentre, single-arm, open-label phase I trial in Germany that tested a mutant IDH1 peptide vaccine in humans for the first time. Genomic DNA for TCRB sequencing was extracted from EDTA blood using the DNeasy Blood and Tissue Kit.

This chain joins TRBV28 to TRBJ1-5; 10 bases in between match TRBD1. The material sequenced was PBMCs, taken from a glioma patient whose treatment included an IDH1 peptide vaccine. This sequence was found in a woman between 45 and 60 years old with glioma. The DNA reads TGTGCCAGCAGCAGCGGACAGGGGGATCAGCCCCAGCATTTT. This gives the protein CASSSGQGDQPQHF. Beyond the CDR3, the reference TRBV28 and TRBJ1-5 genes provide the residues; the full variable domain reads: DVKVTQSSRYLVKRTGEKVFLECVQDMDHENMFWYRQDPGLGLRLIYFSYDVKMKEKGDIPEGYSVSREKKERFSLILESASTNQTSMYLCASSSGQGDQPQHFGDGTRLSIL.